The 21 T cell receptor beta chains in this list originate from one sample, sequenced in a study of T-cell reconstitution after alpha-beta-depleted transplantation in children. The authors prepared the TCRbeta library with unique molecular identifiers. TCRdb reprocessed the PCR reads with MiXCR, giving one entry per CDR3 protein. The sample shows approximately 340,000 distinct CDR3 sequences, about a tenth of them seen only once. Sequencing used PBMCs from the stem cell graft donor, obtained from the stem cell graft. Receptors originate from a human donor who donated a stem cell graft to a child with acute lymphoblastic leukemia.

CDR3 in amino acids: CAWSPGGGLGYTF. In DNA, the CDR3 is TGTGCCTGGAGCCCCGGTGGGGGGCTCGGCTACACCTTC. This chain uses TRBV30 with TRBJ1-2; possibly TRBD1 for D (6 bases). The V end was cut by 3 bases, the J end by 8 bases, with 16 bases between. The germline V gene has CDR1 GTSNPN and CDR2 SVGIG (reference sequence). The CDR3 is 13 residues long.

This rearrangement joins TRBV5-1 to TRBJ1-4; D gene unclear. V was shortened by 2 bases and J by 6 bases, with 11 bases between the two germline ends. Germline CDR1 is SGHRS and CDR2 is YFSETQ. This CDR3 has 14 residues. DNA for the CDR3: TGCGCCAGCAGCTTTTTAGGGAGTGATGAAAAACTGTTTTTT. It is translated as CASSFLGSDEKLFF.

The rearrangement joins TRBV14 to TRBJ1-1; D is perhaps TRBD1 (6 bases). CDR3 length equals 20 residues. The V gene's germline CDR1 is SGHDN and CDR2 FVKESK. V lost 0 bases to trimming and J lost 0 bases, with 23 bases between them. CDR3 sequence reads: CASSQESRAIAGTMNTEAFF. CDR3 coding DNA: TGTGCCAGCAGCCAAGAATCTCGGGCGATAGCGGGGACAATGAACACTGAAGCTTTCTTT.

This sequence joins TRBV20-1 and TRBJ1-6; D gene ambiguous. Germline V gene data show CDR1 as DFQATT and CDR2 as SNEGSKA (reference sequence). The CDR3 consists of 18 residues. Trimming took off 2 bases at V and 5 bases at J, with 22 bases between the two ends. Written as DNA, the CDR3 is TGCAGTGCTAGATCTATCCTTGGCCAAGTAGGGAATAATTCACCCCTCCACTTT. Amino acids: CSARSILGQVGNNSPLHF.

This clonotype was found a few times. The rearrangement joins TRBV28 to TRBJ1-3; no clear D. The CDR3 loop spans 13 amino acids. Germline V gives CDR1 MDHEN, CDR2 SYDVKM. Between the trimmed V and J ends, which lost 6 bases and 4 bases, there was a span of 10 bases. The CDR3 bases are TGTGCCAGCAGACCACCGCCGGGAAACACCATATATTTT. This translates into CASRPPPGNTIYF.

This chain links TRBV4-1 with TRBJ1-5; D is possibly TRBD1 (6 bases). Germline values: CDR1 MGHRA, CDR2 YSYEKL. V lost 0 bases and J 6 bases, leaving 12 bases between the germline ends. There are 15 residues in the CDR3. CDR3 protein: CASSQDGGARQPQHF. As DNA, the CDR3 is TGCGCCAGCAGCCAAGATGGGGGGGCGCGTCAGCCCCAGCATTTT.

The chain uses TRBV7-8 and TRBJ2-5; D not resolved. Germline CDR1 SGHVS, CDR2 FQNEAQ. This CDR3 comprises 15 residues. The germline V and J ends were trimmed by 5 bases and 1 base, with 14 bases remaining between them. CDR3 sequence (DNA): TGTGCCAGCAGCCCCTTTCGAGGCCTCCAAGAGACCCAGTACTTC. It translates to CASSPFRGLQETQYF.

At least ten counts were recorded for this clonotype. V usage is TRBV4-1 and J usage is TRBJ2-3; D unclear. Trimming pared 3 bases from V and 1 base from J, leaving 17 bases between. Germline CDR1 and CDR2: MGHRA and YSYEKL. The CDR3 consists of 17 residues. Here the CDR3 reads CASSQSDSLVGTDTQYF. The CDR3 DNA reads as TGCGCCAGCAGCCAGTCGGATTCGTTAGTTGGCACAGATACGCAGTATTTT.

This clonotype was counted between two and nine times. The CDR3 DNA sequence: TGCGCCAGCAGCCAAGCGGGACGGTGGGGGGAGACCCAGTACTTC. Amino acid sequence: CASSQAGRWGETQYF. V and J are TRBV4-3 and TRBJ2-5; D is perhaps TRBD1 or TRBD2 (5 bases each). The CDR3 contains 15 residues. V lost 1 base and J lost 5, with 14 bases in between. Germline V gene lookup returns CDR1 LGHNA and CDR2 YSLEER.

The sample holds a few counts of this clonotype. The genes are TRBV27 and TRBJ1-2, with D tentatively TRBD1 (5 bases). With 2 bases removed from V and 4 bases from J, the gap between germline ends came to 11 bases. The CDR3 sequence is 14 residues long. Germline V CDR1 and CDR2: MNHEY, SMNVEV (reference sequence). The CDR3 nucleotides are TGTGCCAGCAGTTTAGGAAGACAGTTCTATGGCTACACCTTC. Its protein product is CASSLGRQFYGYTF.

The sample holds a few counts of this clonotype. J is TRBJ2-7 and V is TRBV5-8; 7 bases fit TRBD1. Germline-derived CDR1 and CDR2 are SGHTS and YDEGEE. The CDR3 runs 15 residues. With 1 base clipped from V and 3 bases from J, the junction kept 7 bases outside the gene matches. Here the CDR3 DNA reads TGTGCCAGCAGCTTGTGGGACAGTAATATCTACGAGCAGTACTTC. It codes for CASSLWDSNIYEQYF.

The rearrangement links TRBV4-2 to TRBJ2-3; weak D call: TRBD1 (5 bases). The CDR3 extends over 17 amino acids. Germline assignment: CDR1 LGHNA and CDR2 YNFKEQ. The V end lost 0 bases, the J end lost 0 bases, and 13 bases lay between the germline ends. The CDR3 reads CASSQDPGYISTDTQYF. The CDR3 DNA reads TGTGCCAGCAGCCAAGATCCAGGGTACATTAGCACAGATACGCAGTATTTT.

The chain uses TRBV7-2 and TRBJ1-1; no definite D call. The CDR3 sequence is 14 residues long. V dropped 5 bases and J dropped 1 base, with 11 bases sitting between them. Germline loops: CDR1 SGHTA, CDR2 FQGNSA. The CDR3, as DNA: TGTGCCAGCAGCATAAACCGGGAGAACACTGAAGCTTTCTTT. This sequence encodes CASSINRENTEAFF.

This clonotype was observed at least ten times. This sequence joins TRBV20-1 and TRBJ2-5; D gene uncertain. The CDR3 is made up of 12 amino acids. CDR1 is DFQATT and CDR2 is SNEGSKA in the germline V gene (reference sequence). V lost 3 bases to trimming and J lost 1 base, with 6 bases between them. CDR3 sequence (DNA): TGCAGTGCTAGTCGCGCCCAAGAGACCCAGTACTTC. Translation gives CSASRAQETQYF.

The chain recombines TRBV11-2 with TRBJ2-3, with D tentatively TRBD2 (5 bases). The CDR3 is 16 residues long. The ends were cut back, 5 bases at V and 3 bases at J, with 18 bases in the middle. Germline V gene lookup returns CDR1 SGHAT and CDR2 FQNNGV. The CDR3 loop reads CASSLLGFGVTDTQYF. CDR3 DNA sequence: TGTGCCAGCAGCCTACTTGGTTTCGGGGTTACAGATACGCAGTATTTT.

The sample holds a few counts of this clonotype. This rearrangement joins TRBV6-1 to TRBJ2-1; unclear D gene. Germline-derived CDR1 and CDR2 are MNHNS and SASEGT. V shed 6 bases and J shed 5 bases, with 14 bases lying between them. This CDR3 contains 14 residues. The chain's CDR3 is CASSDGSEDNEQFF. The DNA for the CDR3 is TGTGCCAGCAGCGACGGGTCCGAAGACAATGAGCAGTTCTTC.

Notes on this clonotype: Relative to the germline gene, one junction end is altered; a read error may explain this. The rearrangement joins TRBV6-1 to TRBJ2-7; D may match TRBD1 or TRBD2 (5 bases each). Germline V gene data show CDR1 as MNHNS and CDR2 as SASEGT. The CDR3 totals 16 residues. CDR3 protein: CASTRSLRDGNYDQYF. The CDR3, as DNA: TGTGCCAGCACCCGCTCCCTACGGGACGGGAACTACGACCAGTACTTC.

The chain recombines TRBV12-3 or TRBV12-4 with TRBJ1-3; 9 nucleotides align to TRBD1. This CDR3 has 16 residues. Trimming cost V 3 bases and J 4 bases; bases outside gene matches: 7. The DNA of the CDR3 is TGTGCCAGCAGTTTCTCGGACAGGGGTGGGGGAAACACCATATATTTT. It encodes CASSFSDRGGGNTIYF.

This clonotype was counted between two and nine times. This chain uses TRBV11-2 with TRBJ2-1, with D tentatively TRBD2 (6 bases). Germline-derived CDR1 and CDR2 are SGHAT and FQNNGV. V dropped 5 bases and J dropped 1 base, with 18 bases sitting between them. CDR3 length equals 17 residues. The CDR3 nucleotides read TGTGCCAGCAGCCCCGGCAGCGGTGGGGGGTCCTACAATGAGCAGTTCTTC. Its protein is CASSPGSGGGSYNEQFF.

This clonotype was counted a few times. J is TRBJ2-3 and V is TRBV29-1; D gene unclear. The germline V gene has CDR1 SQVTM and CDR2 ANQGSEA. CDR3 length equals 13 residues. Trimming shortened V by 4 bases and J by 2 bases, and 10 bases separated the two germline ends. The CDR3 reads CSVVPRFTDTQYF. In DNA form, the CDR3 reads TGCAGCGTTGTCCCGCGGTTCACAGATACGCAGTATTTT.

The CDR3 nucleotides read TGTGCCAGCAGTGTGTGGGGACTCTCAGACAAAAACATTCAGTACTTC. Its protein product is CASSVWGLSDKNIQYF. The chain has TRBV6-1 and TRBJ2-4; tentative D call: TRBD2 (6 bases). Germline V gene sequence: CDR1 MNHNS, CDR2 SASEGT. Trimming left V 4 bases short and J 3 bases short, with 16 bases between. The CDR3 is 16 residues long.